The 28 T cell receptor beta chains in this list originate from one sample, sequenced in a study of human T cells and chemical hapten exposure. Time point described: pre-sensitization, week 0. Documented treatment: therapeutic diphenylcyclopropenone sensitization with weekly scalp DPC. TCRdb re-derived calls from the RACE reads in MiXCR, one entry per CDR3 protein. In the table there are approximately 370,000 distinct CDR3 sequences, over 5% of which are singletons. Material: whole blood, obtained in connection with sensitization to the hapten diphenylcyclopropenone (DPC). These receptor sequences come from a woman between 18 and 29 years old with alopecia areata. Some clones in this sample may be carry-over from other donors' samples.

The CDR3 bases are TGTGCCAGCAGTCCCGGCCAGGGTTTTACTGAAGCTTTCTTT. Protein: CASSPGQGFTEAFF. The V gene is TRBV27, the J gene TRBJ1-1; tentative D call: TRBD1 (5 bases). Trimming took 5 bases from V and 5 from J, leaving 15 bases between them. CDR1 and CDR2 from the germline V gene are MNHEY and SMNVEV (reference sequence). The CDR3 loop spans 14 amino acids.

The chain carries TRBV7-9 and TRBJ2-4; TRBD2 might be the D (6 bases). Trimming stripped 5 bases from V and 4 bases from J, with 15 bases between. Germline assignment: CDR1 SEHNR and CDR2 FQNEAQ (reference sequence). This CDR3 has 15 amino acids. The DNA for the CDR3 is TGTGCCAGCAGCCCCCGGGACTGGGGAAAAAACATTCAGTACTTC. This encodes CASSPRDWGKNIQYF.

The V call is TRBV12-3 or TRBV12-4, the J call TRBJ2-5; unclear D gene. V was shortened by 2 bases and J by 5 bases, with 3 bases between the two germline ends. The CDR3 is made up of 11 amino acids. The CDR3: CASSLYETQYF. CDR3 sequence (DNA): TGTGCCAGCAGTTTATACGAGACCCAGTACTTC.

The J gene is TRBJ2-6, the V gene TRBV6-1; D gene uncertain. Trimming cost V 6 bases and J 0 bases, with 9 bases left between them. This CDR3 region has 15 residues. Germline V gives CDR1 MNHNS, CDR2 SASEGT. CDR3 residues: CASSRSGSGANVLTF. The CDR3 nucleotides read TGTGCCAGCAGCCGTTCGGGCTCTGGGGCCAACGTCCTGACTTTC.

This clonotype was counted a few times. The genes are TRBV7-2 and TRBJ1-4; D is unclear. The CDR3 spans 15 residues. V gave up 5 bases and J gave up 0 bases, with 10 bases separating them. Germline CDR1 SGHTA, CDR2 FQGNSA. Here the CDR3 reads CASSQRPPTNEKLFF. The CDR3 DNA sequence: TGTGCCAGCAGCCAGAGACCCCCAACTAATGAAAAACTGTTTTTT.

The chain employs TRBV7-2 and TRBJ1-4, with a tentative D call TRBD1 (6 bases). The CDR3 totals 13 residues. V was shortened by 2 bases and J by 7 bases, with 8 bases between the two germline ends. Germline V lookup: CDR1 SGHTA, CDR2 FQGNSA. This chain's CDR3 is CASSLSGAEKLFF. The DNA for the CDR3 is TGTGCCAGCAGCTTATCAGGGGCTGAAAAACTGTTTTTT.

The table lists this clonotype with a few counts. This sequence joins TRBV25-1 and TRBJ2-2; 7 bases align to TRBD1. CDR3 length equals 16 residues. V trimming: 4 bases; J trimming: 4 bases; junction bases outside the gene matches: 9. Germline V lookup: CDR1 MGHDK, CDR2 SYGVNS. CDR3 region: CASSVDRVKGTGELFF. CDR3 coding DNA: TGTGCCAGCAGTGTAGACAGGGTCAAAGGCACCGGGGAGCTGTTTTTT.

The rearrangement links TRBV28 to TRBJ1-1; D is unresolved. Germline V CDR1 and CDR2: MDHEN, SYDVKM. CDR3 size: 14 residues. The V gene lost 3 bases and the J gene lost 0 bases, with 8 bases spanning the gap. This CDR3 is CASSLPSLNTEAFF. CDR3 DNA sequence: TGTGCCAGCAGTTTGCCCAGCCTGAACACTGAAGCTTTCTTT.

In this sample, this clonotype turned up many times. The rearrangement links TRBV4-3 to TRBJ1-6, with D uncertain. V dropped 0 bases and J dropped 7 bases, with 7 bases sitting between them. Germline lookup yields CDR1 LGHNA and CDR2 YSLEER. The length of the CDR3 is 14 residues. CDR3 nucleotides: TGCGCCAGCAGCCAAGATCGGACGAATTCACCCCTCCACTTT. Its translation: CASSQDRTNSPLHF.

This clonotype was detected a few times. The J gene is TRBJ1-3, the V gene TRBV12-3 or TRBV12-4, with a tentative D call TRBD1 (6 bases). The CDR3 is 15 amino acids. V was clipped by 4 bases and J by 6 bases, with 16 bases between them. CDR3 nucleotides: TGTGCCAGCAGTTATACAGGGTTAATAGCAAACACCATATATTTT. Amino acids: CASSYTGLIANTIYF.

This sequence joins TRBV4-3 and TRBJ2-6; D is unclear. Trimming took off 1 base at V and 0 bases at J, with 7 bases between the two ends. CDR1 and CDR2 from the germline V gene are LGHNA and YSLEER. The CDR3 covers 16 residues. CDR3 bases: TGCGCCAGCAGCCAAGTCGAGTTCTCTGGGGCCAACGTCCTGACTTTC. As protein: CASSQVEFSGANVLTF.

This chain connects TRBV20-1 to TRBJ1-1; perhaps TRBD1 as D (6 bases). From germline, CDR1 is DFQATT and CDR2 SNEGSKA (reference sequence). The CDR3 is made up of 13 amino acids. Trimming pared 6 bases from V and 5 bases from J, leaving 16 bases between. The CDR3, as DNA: TGCAGTGCCCCCAAACAGGGCCGAACTGAAGCTTTCTTT. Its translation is CSAPKQGRTEAFF.

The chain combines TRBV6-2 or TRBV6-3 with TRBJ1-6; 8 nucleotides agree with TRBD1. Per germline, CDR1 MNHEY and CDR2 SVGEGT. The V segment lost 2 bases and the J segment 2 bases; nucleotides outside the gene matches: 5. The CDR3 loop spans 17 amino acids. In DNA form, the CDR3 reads TGTGCCAGCAGTTACAGCGGACAGGGAACCTATAATTCACCCCTCCACTTT. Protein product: CASSYSGQGTYNSPLHF.

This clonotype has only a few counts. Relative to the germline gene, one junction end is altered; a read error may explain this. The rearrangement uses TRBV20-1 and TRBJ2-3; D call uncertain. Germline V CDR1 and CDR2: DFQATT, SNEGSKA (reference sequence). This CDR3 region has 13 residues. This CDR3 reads CSSSGVSTDTQYF. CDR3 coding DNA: TGCAGTTCTAGTGGGGTTAGCACAGATACGCAGTATTTT.

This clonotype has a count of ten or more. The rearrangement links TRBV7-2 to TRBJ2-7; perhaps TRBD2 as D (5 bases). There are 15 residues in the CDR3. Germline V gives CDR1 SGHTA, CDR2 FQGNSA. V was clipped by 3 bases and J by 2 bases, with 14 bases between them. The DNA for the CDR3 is TGTGCCAGCAGCTTTTCGGACTCCGGGACCTACGAGCAGTACTTC. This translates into CASSFSDSGTYEQYF. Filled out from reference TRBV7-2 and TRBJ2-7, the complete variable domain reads GAGVSQSPSNKVTEKGKDVELRCDPISGHTALYWYRQSLGQGLEFLIYFQGNSAPDKSGLPSDRFSAERTGGSVSTLTIQRTQQEDSAVYLCASSFSDSGTYEQYFGPGTRLTVT.

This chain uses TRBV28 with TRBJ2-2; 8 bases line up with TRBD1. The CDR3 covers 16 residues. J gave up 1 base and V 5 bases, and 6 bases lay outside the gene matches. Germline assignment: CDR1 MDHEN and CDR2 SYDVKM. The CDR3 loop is CASSPAGTGNTGELFF. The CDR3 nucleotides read TGTGCCAGCAGTCCAGCCGGGACAGGGAACACCGGGGAGCTGTTTTTT.

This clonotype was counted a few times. In DNA, the CDR3 is TGCGCCAGCAGCTTGGTGGGGTTAGAGGAGACCCAGTACTTC. Protein product: CASSLVGLEETQYF. The chain is built from TRBV5-1 and TRBJ2-5; no clear D. V lost 0 bases and J 5 bases, leaving 11 bases between the germline ends. Germline assignment: CDR1 SGHRS and CDR2 YFSETQ. This CDR3 has 14 amino acids.

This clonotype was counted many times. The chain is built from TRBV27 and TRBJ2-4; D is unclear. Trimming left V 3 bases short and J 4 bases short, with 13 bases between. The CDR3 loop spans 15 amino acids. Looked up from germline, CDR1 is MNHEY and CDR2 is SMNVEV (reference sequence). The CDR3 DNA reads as TGTGCCAGCAGTTTCGTTGGCAGCGAGAAAAACATTCAGTACTTC. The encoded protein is CASSFVGSEKNIQYF.

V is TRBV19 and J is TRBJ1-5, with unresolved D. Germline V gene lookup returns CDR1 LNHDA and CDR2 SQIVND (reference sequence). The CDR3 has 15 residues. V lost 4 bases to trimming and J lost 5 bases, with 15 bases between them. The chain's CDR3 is CASSTHRHTDQPQHF. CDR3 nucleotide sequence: TGTGCCAGTAGTACCCATCGACATACCGATCAGCCCCAGCATTTT. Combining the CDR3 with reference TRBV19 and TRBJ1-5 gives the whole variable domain DGGITQSPKYLFRKEGQNVTLSCEQNLNHDAMYWYRQDPGQGLRLIYYSQIVNDFQKGDIAEGYSVSREKKESFPLTVTSAQKNPTAFYLCASSTHRHTDQPQHFGDGTRLSIL.

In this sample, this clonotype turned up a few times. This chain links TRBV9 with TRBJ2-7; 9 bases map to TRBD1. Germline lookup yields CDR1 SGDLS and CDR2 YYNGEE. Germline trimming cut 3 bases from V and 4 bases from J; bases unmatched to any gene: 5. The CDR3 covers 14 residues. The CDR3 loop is CASSDGTGFYEQYF. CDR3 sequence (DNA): TGTGCCAGCAGCGACGGGACAGGGTTTTACGAGCAGTACTTC.

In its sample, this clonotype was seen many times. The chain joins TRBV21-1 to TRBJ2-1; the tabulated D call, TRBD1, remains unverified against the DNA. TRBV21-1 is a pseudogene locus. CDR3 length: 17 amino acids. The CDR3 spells CASRVSGLDLSYNEQFF. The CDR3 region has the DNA TGTGCCAGCCGGGTCAGCGGGCTTGACCTCTCCTACAATGAGCAGTTCTTC.

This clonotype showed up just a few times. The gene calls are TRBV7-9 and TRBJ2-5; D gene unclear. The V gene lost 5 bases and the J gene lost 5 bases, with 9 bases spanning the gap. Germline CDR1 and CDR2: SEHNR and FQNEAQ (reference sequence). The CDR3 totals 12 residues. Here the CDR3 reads CASSVGYETQYF. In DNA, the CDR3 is TGTGCCAGCAGCGTCGGATACGAGACCCAGTACTTC.

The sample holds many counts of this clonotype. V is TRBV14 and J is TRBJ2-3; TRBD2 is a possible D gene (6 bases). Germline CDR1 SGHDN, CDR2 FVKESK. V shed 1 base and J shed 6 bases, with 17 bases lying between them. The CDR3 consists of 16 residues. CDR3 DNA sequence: TGTGCCAGCAGCCAAGGAAAGAGACTAGGCCACGATACGCAGTATTTT. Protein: CASSQGKRLGHDTQYF.

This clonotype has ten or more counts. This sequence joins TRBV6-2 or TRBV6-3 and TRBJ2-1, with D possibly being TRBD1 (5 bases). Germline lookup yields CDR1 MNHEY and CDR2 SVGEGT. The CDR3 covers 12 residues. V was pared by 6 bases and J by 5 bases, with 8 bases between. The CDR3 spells CASRDNNNEQFF. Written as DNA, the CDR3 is TGTGCCAGCAGGGACAACAACAATGAGCAGTTCTTC.

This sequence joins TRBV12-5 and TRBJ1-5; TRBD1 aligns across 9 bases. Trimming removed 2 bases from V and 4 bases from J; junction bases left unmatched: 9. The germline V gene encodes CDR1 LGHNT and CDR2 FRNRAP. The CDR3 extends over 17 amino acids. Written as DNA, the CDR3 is TGTGCTAGTGGTTTGAAACCGGGACAGGGCGCGAATCAGCCCCAGCATTTT. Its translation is CASGLKPGQGANQPQHF.

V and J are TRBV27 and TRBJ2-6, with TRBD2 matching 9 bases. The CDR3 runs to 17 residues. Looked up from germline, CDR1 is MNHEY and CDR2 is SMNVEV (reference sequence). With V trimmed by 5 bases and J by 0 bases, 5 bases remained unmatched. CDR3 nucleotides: TGTGCCAGCAGTCCGAGCGGGGGGACCTCTGGGGCCAACGTCCTGACTTTC. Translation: CASSPSGGTSGANVLTF.

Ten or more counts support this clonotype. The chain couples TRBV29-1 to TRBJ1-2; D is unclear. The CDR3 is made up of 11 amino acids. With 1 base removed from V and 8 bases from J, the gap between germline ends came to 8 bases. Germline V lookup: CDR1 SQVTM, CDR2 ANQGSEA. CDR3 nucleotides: TGCAGCGTTGAAGGGGCGTGGGGCTACACCTTC. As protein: CSVEGAWGYTF.

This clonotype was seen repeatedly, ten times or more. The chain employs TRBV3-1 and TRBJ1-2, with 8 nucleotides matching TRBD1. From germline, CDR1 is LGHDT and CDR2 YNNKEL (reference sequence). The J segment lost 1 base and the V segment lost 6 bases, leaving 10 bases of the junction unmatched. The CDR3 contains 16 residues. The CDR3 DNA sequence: TGTGCCAGCAGTCCGGGACAGGAACCCGGTAACTATGGCTACACCTTC. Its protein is CASSPGQEPGNYGYTF.